This TCR beta chain was obtained from a study of Ad26.COV2.S vaccination and SARS-CoV-2 variants. The CDR3 runs to 13 residues. Trimming took 7 bases from V and 1 from J, leaving 8 bases between them. The repertoire was sequenced with immunoSEQ multiplex PCR; TCRdb's copy has only in-frame clones and lacks some. The sample comprises fewer than 500,000 clones, 85% to 90% of which are singletons, and roughly 2.5% rests with the top ten. Treatment denoted: roughly 18 received Ad26.COV2.S at low or high dose, single or two shots; about 5 received placebo; per-sample allocation not given. Vaccine and placebo recipients were sampled on day 63 after the first injection.

This material consisted of peripheral blood, taken in a trial of Ad26.COV2.S vaccine versus placebo. This chain joins TRBV12-3 or TRBV12-4 and TRBJ1-3, with unresolved D. This sequence originates from a person aged 18-65 years who received the Ad26.COV2.S COVID-19 vaccine or a placebo. The chain's CDR3 is CASNQRSGNTIYF. CDR3 nucleotides: TGTGCCAGCAATCAGCGGTCTGGAAACACCATATATTTT.